Listed here are 3 T cell receptor beta chains from one sample, sequenced in a study of blood T cell repertoires in COVID-19. TCRdb's table, derived via immunoSEQ multiplex PCR, lists solely in-frame clones and lacks some. The table has some 120,000 clones, almost 80% seen once; the top ten hold 20% to 25%. The material sequenced was peripheral blood. All receptors derive from a human donor in a cohort sampled during active COVID-19.

The chain links TRBV6-2 or TRBV6-3 to TRBJ2-6, with 7 positions matching TRBD2. This CDR3 spans 18 amino acids. The germline CDR1 and CDR2 sequences are MNHEY and SVGEGT. V shed 6 bases and J 2 bases; nucleotides not matched to a gene: 13. The CDR3 reads CASSTGGGIRAGANVLTF. The CDR3 DNA reads as TGTGCCAGCAGCACTGGGGGGGGTATCCGCGCTGGGGCCAACGTCCTGACTTTC.

The V gene is TRBV2, the J gene TRBJ2-7; D is uncertain. Per the germline V gene, CDR1 is SNHLY and CDR2 is FYNNEI. The CDR3 is made up of 13 amino acids. V was trimmed by 7 bases and J by 2 bases, leaving 12 bases between them. This chain's CDR3 is CASNQVNPYEQYF. In DNA form, the CDR3 reads TGTGCCAGCAACCAGGTCAACCCCTACGAGCAGTACTTC.

This clone was observed a few times. The chain has TRBV7-3 and TRBJ2-3, with TRBD2 as a possible D gene (6 bases). Germline V gene sequence: CDR1 SGHTA, CDR2 FQGTGA. Trimming shortened V by 0 bases and J by 8 bases, and 12 bases separated the two germline ends. The CDR3 length is 14 residues. The CDR3 protein is CASSLTAAGGTQYF. The DNA for the CDR3 is TGTGCCAGCAGCTTAACCGCTGCCGGGGGTACGCAGTATTTT.